The rows below give T cell receptor beta chains drawn from one sample of a study of metastatic and nonmetastatic thyroid tumors. With MiXCR, TCRdb called clones anew from the PCR reads. The sample holds approximately 31,000 clones, about 32% seen once. Input material: blood. All receptors derive from a female donor with papillary thyroid cancer or a benign thyroid nodule (not recorded which). Some clones in this sample may be carry-over from other donors' samples. Both conserved end residues are part of each CDR3.

J gene: TRBJ2-7
V gene: TRBV5-1
CDR3 protein: CASSLGASGMDEQYF

J gene: TRBJ1-4
V gene: TRBV6-2/TRBV6-3
CDR3 protein: CASSSNPAWNEKLFF

J gene: TRBJ2-5
V gene: TRBV5-4
CDR3 protein: CAGSARPREETQYF

J gene: TRBJ1-1
V gene: TRBV19
CDR3 protein: CASMRSGEAFF

J gene: TRBJ2-7
V gene: TRBV2
CDR3 protein: CASRQGPYEQYF

J gene: TRBJ1-2
V gene: TRBV7-9
CDR3 protein: CASRPYRDPYGYTF

J gene: TRBJ2-7
V gene: TRBV4-3
CDR3 protein: CASSHLAGPYEQYF

J gene: TRBJ1-2
V gene: TRBV20-1
CDR3 protein: CSASVGSYGYTF

J gene: TRBJ2-5
V gene: TRBV7-2
CDR3 protein: CASSLSFLAGDETQYF

J gene: TRBJ1-1
V gene: TRBV2
CDR3 protein: CASSETILNTEAFF

J gene: TRBJ2-7
V gene: TRBV7-8
CDR3 protein: CASSLSPGYSEQYF

J gene: TRBJ2-1
V gene: TRBV7-3
CDR3 protein: CASSLLPGLDVNEQFF

J gene: TRBJ2-7
V gene: TRBV12-3/TRBV12-4
CDR3 protein: CASSFTSYEQYF

J gene: TRBJ1-1
V gene: TRBV6-2/TRBV6-3
CDR3 protein: CASSAGRMNTEAFF

J gene: TRBJ2-3
V gene: TRBV20-1
CDR3 protein: CSAKQGTDTQYF

J gene: TRBJ1-1
V gene: TRBV5-1
CDR3 protein: CASSALGKVPFDTEAFF

J gene: TRBJ1-1
V gene: TRBV20-1
CDR3 protein: CSARDVNRVTEAFF

J gene: TRBJ2-1
V gene: TRBV11-3
CDR3 protein: CASSLDRPGSTYNEQFF

J gene: TRBJ2-2
V gene: TRBV3-1
CDR3 protein: CASSLAGLEVGELFF

J gene: TRBJ1-2
V gene: TRBV9
CDR3 protein: CASSAPGNYRDGYTF

J gene: TRBJ1-1
V gene: TRBV5-8
CDR3 protein: CASRSPGSKGNTEAFF

J gene: TRBJ1-1
V gene: TRBV20-1
CDR3 protein: CSARDPSGGNTEAFF

J gene: TRBJ1-2
V gene: TRBV4-2
CDR3 protein: CASSQDRTGVRGYTF